These 24 T cell receptor beta chains share one sample of origin, sequenced in a study of regulatory T cells in long-lasting Graves disease. Described time point: newly diagnosed GD, antithyroid drugs for less than 3 months. From PBMCs, RNA was extracted and then used to make the TCR library. TCR beta libraries were built with iRepertoire HTBI primers and Arm-PCR of CDR3 regions. TCRdb fed the multiplex PCR reads into MiXCR, producing one record per CDR3 protein. Of some 490,000 distinct CDR3 sequences in the sample, more than 10% were seen once. Another study also made use of these data, one on T cells in Graves' hyperthyroidism and ophthalmopathy.

The sample was peripheral blood mononuclear cells (PBMCs), taken at new diagnosis, from a patient treated with antithyroid drugs. The receptor source for this set is a woman in her twenties or thirties with Graves disease.

This clonotype was detected many times. This CDR3 reads CAISDTANSYEQYF. The CDR3 DNA reads TGTGCCATCAGTGACACAGCAAACTCCTACGAGCAGTACTTC. The V gene is TRBV10-3, the J gene TRBJ2-7; D is ambiguous. Trimming removed 3 bases at V and 0 bases at J, with 9 bases between. Looked up from germline, CDR1 is ENHRY and CDR2 is SYGVKD. CDR3 length: 14 amino acids.

This clonotype was counted only a few times. The V and J genes are TRBV6-1 and TRBJ2-1; 10 bases are a match to TRBD2. The CDR3 has 16 amino acids. The ends lost 6 bases at V and 5 bases at J; junction bases unmatched: 10. CDR1 is MNHNS and CDR2 is SASEGT in the germline V gene. The chain's CDR3 is CASSYLAGAVNNEQFF. The CDR3 region has the DNA TGTGCCAGCAGCTATCTAGCGGGAGCCGTAAACAATGAGCAGTTCTTC.

Of note for this clonotype: A far larger clone is off by one base, so a read error is likely. The chain combines TRBV28 with TRBJ2-1; TRBD2 might be the D (7 bases). The J call may be in error: the DNA end matches TRBJ2-5 better. The CDR3 is 15 residues long. CDR1 is MDHEN and CDR2 is SYDVKM in the germline V gene. CDR3 residues: CASSLRGGNQETQYF. CDR3 sequence (DNA): TGTGCCAGCAGTTTAAGGGGGGGCAACCAAGAGACCCAGTACTTC.

The CDR3 is CAWSVTGGFTEAFF. For the CDR3, the DNA is TGTGCCTGGAGCGTAACGGGGGGCTTCACTGAAGCTTTCTTT. This chain links TRBV30 with TRBJ1-1; possibly TRBD1 for D (6 bases). In germline, CDR1 is GTSNPN, CDR2 SVGIG (reference sequence). Trimming shortened V by 3 bases and J by 4 bases, and 15 bases separated the two germline ends. This CDR3 has 14 amino acids. The full variable domain, with the rest looked up from reference TRBV30 and TRBJ1-1, is SQTIHQWPATLVQPVGSPLSLECTVEGTSNPNLYWYRQAAGRGLQLLFYSVGIGQISSEVPQNLSASRPQDRQFILSSKKLLLSDSGFYLCAWSVTGGFTEAFFGQGTRLTVV.

This clonotype occurred many times. The chain recombines TRBV28 with TRBJ2-3, with 9 nucleotides matching TRBD2. The CDR3 contains 17 residues. Germline CDR1 and CDR2: MDHEN and SYDVKM. After removal of 3 bases from V and 1 base from J, the junction contained 8 bases not matched to a gene. This CDR3 reads CASSFLLAGSRTDTQYF. DNA of the CDR3: TGTGCCAGCAGTTTCCTTCTAGCGGGAAGTCGCACAGATACGCAGTATTTT. Full variable domain (rest looked up from reference TRBV28 and TRBJ2-3): DVKVTQSSRYLVKRTGEKVFLECVQDMDHENMFWYRQDPGLGLRLIYFSYDVKMKEKGDIPEGYSVSREKKERFSLILESASTNQTSMYLCASSFLLAGSRTDTQYFGPGTRLTVL.

This clonotype occurred many times. The chain carries TRBV5-1 and TRBJ2-7, with TRBD2 identical over 12 bases. Germline CDR1 SGHRS, CDR2 YFSETQ. This CDR3 has 16 amino acids. Unmatched junction bases numbered 12, after V lost 6 bases and J lost 5 bases. CDR3 coding DNA: TGCGCCAGCAAACCTAGCGGGAGGGCCTCACTCCACGAGCAGTACTTC. Translation gives CASKPSGRASLHEQYF.

This clonotype was counted many times. The chain recombines TRBV30 with TRBJ1-1; maybe TRBD1 (5 bases). The CDR3 has 14 residues. Germline CDR1 reads GTSNPN; CDR2 reads SVGIG (reference sequence). Trimming stripped 2 bases from V and 0 bases from J, with 10 bases between. The CDR3 coding sequence is TGTGCCTGGAGTCCGGGGGGGGTGAACACTGAAGCTTTCTTT. Its protein is CAWSPGGVNTEAFF.

This clonotype has ten or more counts. The V and J genes are TRBV18 and TRBJ2-7; 8 nucleotides line up with TRBD2. CDR1 and CDR2 from the germline V gene are KGHSH and LQKENI. This CDR3 is 14 amino acids long. The V and J ends lost 8 bases and 2 bases, in that order; junction bases with no gene match: 8. The CDR3 region has the DNA TGTGCCAGCAGTCCGGGACTAGGGACCTACGAGCAGTACTTC. The encoded protein is CASSPGLGTYEQYF.

This clonotype came up many times. The chain combines TRBV4-1 with TRBJ1-1; tentatively, D is TRBD1 (6 bases). In germline, CDR1 is MGHRA, CDR2 YSYEKL. Trimming took 1 base from V and 3 from J, leaving 12 bases between them. CDR3 length: 15 residues. The CDR3 DNA is TGCGCCAGCAGCCAAGGGAAGGGGGGGGACACTGAAGCTTTCTTT. Translated, it gives CASSQGKGGDTEAFF.

This clonotype was found a few times. The chain has TRBV12-3 or TRBV12-4 and TRBJ2-7; D perhaps matches TRBD1 (5 bases). The CDR3 runs 15 residues. The V end was cut by 4 bases, the J end by 2 bases, with 15 bases between. The CDR3 DNA reads as TGTGCCAGCAGTTCGACAGACCTGTGGGCCTACGAGCAGTACTTC. It specifies CASSSTDLWAYEQYF.

In its sample, this clonotype was seen many times. The V gene is TRBV2, the J gene TRBJ2-1; tentatively, D is TRBD1 (5 bases). V was shortened by 5 bases and J by 13 bases, with 21 bases between the two germline ends. CDR3 length: 14 amino acids. CDR1 is SNHLY and CDR2 is FYNNEI in the germline V gene. CDR3 protein: CASSYQNHRQAQFF. The CDR3 DNA sequence: TGTGCCAGCAGTTACCAGAATCACAGGCAAGCTCAGTTCTTC. Full variable domain (outside the CDR3, taken from reference TRBV2 and TRBJ2-1): EPEVTQTPSHQVTQMGQEVILRCVPISNHLYFYWYRQILGQKVEFLVSFYNNEISEKSEIFDDQFSVERPDGSNFTLKIRSTKLEDSAMYFCASSYQNHRQAQFFGPGTRLTVL.

This clonotype appeared many times. V and J are TRBV28 and TRBJ1-1, with 10 bases identical to TRBD1. CDR1 and CDR2 (germline): MDHEN, SYDVKM. The CDR3 length is 22 residues. Trimming cost V 7 bases and J 1 base; bases outside gene matches: 27. The CDR3 nucleotides are TGTGCCAGCAACTCTTTTGACAAATGGGACAGGGGAAGGAGGGAAGAGAACACTGAAGCTTTCTTT. Translated: CASNSFDKWDRGRREENTEAFF.

Concerning this clonotype itself: A read error is possible here, since a much larger clone lies one base away. The chain recombines TRBV20-1 with TRBJ1-2; TRBD1 is a possible D gene (6 bases). The germline V gene encodes CDR1 DFQATT and CDR2 SNEGSKA (reference sequence). The CDR3 spans 15 residues. The V end lost 3 bases, the J end lost 5 bases, and 19 bases lay between the germline ends. CDR3 coding DNA: TGCAGTGCTAGGGGGGGGGGCGCTCCAACGTATGGCTACACCTTC. Its protein is CSARGGGAPTYGYTF.

This clonotype was counted ten times or more. V gene TRBV11-2 combines with J gene TRBJ2-1; D possibly uses TRBD1 or TRBD2 (5 bases each). Germline CDR1 and CDR2: SGHAT and FQNNGV. V was cut by 3 bases and J by 5 bases, with 14 bases left in between. The CDR3 is 15 amino acids. Here the CDR3 DNA reads TGTGCCAGCAGCTTTAAGGGGAGTACAAACAATGAGCAGTTCTTC. Its translation: CASSFKGSTNNEQFF. The full variable domain, completed using reference TRBV11-2 and TRBJ2-1, is EAGVAQSPRYKIIEKRQSVAFWCNPISGHATLYWYQQILGQGPKLLIQFQNNGVVDDSQLPKDRFSAERLKGVDSTLKIQPAKLEDSAVYLCASSFKGSTNNEQFFGPGTRLTVL.

This clonotype appeared many times. This chain joins TRBV19 and TRBJ2-1; weak D call: TRBD2 (6 bases). This CDR3 comprises 15 residues. The germline CDR1 and CDR2 sequences are LNHDA and SQIVND (reference sequence). Trimming left V 5 bases short and J 5 bases short, with 16 bases between. The CDR3 DNA reads as TGTGCCAGTAGTTATTTTCTAGCGCCTGACAATGAGCAGTTCTTC. This sequence encodes CASSYFLAPDNEQFF.

This clonotype was counted ten times or more. The V gene is TRBV28, the J gene TRBJ1-6; possibly TRBD1 for D (6 bases). V lost 7 bases and J lost 3, with 13 bases in between. This CDR3 has 15 residues. Germline V lookup: CDR1 MDHEN, CDR2 SYDVKM. In nucleotides, the CDR3 is TGTGCCAGCAATTCCAGGGGCAGCTATAATTCACCCCTCCACTTT. Protein: CASNSRGSYNSPLHF.

The genes are TRBV19 and TRBJ2-2, with D possibly matching TRBD1 (6 bases). V was cut by 3 bases and J by 3 bases, with 11 bases left in between. The CDR3 loop spans 15 amino acids. From germline, CDR1 is LNHDA and CDR2 SQIVND (reference sequence). In nucleotides, the CDR3 is TGTGCCAGTAGTATCTGGGACATATACACCGGGGAGCTGTTTTTT. Its protein product is CASSIWDIYTGELFF.

A few counts support this clonotype. The V and J genes are TRBV30 and TRBJ2-1; TRBD2 is a possible D gene (5 bases). From germline, CDR1 is GTSNPN and CDR2 SVGIG (reference sequence). The V gene lost 0 bases and the J gene lost 4 bases, with 10 bases spanning the gap. The CDR3 is 14 residues long. The CDR3 DNA is TGTGCCTGGAGTGTACGAGGGAGTTACAATGAGCAGTTCTTC. Its translation is CAWSVRGSYNEQFF.

This clonotype has only a few counts. The chain carries TRBV20-1 and TRBJ2-5; 9 nucleotides line up with TRBD2. The CDR3 covers 15 residues. In germline, CDR1 is DFQATT, CDR2 SNEGSKA (reference sequence). V trimming: 1 base; J trimming: 5 bases; junction bases outside the gene matches: 8. The DNA for the CDR3 is TGCAGTGCTAGAGGTAGCGGGAGAGAATTGGAGACCCAGTACTTC. Translating it yields CSARGSGRELETQYF.

This clonotype was observed many times. The chain combines TRBV12-3 or TRBV12-4 with TRBJ2-3; 7 bases map to TRBD1. This CDR3 contains 16 residues. V gave up 5 bases and J gave up 1 base; unmatched junction bases: 9. Here the CDR3 reads CASSLKRGPGTDTQYF. Written as DNA, the CDR3 is TGTGCCAGCAGTCTTAAGAGGGGGCCGGGCACAGATACGCAGTATTTT.

The CDR3 DNA reads as TGTGCCAGCAGTTCCCGACTAGCGGGAGGGCCTTTGGGGGAGCTGTTTTTT. It yields the protein CASSSRLAGGPLGELFF. The chain combines TRBV27 with TRBJ2-2; 14 positions match TRBD2. CDR3 length: 17 residues. J was trimmed by 8 bases and V by 4 bases; bases with no gene match: 9. Germline lookup yields CDR1 MNHEY and CDR2 SMNVEV (reference sequence).

This clonotype occurred many times. The chain joins TRBV20-1 to TRBJ2-7; 7 bases line up with TRBD1. The CDR3 has 12 amino acids. J gave up 1 base and V 5 bases, and 2 bases lay outside the gene matches. Germline CDR1 and CDR2: DFQATT and SNEGSKA (reference sequence). The DNA of the CDR3 is TGCAGTGCTTACAGGGGTTCCTACGAGCAGTACTTC. Translating gives CSAYRGSYEQYF.

The chain employs TRBV5-6 and TRBJ2-2; D unresolved. This CDR3 spans 14 amino acids. Germline CDR1 reads SGHDT; CDR2 reads YYEEEE. Trimming removed 7 bases from V and 1 base from J, with 11 bases in between. The CDR3: CASQLTLNTGELFF. CDR3 bases: TGTGCCAGCCAATTAACCTTGAACACCGGGGAGCTGTTTTTT.

In its sample, this clonotype was seen many times. In DNA, the CDR3 is TGTGCCAGCAGCTTAGATCGACCCCCCACTGAAGCTTTCTTT. It encodes CASSLDRPPTEAFF. The V call is TRBV11-2, the J call TRBJ1-1, with D unresolved. The CDR3 runs to 14 residues. Germline lookup yields CDR1 SGHAT and CDR2 FQNNGV. V shed 0 bases and J shed 4 bases, with 9 bases lying between them.